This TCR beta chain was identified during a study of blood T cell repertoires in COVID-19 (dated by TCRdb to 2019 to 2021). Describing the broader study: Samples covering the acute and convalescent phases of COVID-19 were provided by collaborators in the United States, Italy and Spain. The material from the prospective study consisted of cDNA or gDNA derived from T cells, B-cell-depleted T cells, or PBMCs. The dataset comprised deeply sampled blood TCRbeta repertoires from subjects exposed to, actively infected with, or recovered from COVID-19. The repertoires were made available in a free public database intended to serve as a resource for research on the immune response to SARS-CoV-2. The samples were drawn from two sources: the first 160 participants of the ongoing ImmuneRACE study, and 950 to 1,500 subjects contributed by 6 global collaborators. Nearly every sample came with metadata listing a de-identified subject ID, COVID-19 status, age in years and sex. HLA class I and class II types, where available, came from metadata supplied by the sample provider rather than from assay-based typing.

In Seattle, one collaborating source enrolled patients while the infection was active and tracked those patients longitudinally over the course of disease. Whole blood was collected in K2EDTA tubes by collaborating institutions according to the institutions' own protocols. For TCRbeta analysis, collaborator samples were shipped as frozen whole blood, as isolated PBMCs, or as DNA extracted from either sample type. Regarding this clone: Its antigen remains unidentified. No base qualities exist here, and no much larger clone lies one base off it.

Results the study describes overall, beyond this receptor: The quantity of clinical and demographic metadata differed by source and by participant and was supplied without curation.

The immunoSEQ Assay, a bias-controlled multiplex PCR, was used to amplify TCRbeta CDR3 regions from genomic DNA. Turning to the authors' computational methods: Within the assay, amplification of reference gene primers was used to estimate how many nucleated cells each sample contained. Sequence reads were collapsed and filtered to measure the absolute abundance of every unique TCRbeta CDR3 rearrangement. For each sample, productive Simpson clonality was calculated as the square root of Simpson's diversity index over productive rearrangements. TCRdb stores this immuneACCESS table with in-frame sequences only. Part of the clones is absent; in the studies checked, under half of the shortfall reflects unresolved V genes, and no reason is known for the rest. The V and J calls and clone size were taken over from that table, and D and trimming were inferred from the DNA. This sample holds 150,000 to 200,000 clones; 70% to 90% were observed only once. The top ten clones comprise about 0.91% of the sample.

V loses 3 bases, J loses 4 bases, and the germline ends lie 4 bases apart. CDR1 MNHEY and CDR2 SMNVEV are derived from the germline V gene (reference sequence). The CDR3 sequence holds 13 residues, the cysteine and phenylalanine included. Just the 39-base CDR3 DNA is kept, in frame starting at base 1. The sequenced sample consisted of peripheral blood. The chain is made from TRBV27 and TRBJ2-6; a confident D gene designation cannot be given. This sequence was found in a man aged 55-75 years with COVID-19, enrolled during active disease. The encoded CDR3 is CASSLSGANVLTF. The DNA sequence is TGTGCCAGCAGTTTGTCGGGGGCCAACGTCCTGACTTTC. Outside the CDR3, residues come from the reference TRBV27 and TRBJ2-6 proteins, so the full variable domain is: EAQVTQNPRYLITVTGKKLTVTCSQNMNHEYMSWYRQDPGLGLRQIYYSMNVEVTDKGDVPEGYKVSRKEKRNFPLILESPSPNQTSLYFCASSLSGANVLTFGAGSRLTVL.